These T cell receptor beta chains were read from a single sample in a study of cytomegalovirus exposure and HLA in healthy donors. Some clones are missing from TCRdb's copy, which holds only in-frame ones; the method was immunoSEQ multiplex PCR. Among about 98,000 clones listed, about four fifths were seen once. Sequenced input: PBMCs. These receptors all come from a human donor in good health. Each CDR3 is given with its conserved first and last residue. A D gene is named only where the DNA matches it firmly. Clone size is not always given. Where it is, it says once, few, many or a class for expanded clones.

CDR3 protein: CASSLASGAHEQYF
CDR3 DNA: TGCGCCAGCAGCTTGGCTAGCGGGGCCCACGAGCAGTACTTC
D gene: TRBD2
clone size: NA
V gene: TRBV5-1
J gene: TRBJ2-7
CDR3 length: 14

CDR3 protein: CASSPLVSGGELFF
CDR3 DNA: TGTGCCAGCAGTCCTCTTGTGAGTGGCGGGGAGCTGTTTTTT
D gene: NA
clone size: NA
V gene: TRBV6-5
J gene: TRBJ2-2
CDR3 length: 14

CDR3 protein: CAWSGTGGFPPLALHF
CDR3 DNA: TGTGCCTGGAGTGGAACAGGGGGCTTTCCTCCCTTGGCCCTCCACTTT
D gene: TRBD1
clone size: NA
V gene: TRBV30
J gene: TRBJ1-6
CDR3 length: 16

CDR3 protein: CSVMGGFGSTDTQYF
CDR3 DNA: TGCAGCGTTATGGGGGGGTTCGGTAGCACAGATACGCAGTATTTT
D gene: TRBD2
clone size: NA
V gene: TRBV29-1
J gene: TRBJ2-3
CDR3 length: 15

CDR3 protein: CASSEVTVTDTQYF
CDR3 DNA: TGTGCCAGCAGTGAAGTAACAGTCACAGATACGCAGTATTTT
D gene: NA
clone size: NA
V gene: TRBV2
J gene: TRBJ2-3
CDR3 length: 14

CDR3 protein: CASRPGHTNTEAFF
CDR3 DNA: TGTGCCAGCAGGCCGGGACACACGAACACTGAAGCTTTCTTT
D gene: NA
clone size: few
V gene: TRBV6-1
J gene: TRBJ1-1
CDR3 length: 14

CDR3 protein: CASSGVEGGSYEQYF
CDR3 DNA: TGCGCCAGCAGCGGAGTTGAAGGGGGCTCCTACGAGCAGTACTTC
D gene: NA
clone size: NA
V gene: TRBV4-3
J gene: TRBJ2-7
CDR3 length: 15

CDR3 protein: CASSRREAANNEKLFF
CDR3 DNA: TGTGCCAGCAGTCGAAGGGAGGCAGCTAATAATGAAAAACTGTTTTTT
D gene: NA
clone size: NA
V gene: TRBV6-6
J gene: TRBJ1-4
CDR3 length: 16

CDR3 protein: CASTTGGDSTEAFF
CDR3 DNA: TGCGCCAGCACCACCGGAGGGGACAGCACTGAAGCTTTCTTT
D gene: TRBD1
clone size: NA
V gene: TRBV5-1
J gene: TRBJ1-1
CDR3 length: 14

CDR3 protein: CASSGGLNFYGYTF
CDR3 DNA: TGTGCCAGTAGTGGGGGACTGAATTTCTATGGCTACACCTTC
D gene: NA
clone size: NA
V gene: TRBV19
J gene: TRBJ1-2
CDR3 length: 14

CDR3 protein: CASSLAQGEENGYTF
CDR3 DNA: TGTGCCAGCAGCTTGGCCCAGGGGGAGGAAAACGGCTACACCTTC
D gene: TRBD1
clone size: NA
V gene: TRBV5-4
J gene: TRBJ1-2
CDR3 length: 15

CDR3 protein: CASSDSLAGLYEQYF
CDR3 DNA: TGTGCCAGCAGTGATAGTCTAGCGGGTCTCTACGAGCAGTACTTC
D gene: TRBD2
clone size: NA
V gene: TRBV25-1
J gene: TRBJ2-7
CDR3 length: 15

CDR3 protein: CASSIDDLAAEAFF
CDR3 DNA: TGTGCCAGTAGTATAGATGATTTGGCAGCTGAAGCTTTCTTT
D gene: NA
clone size: NA
V gene: TRBV19
J gene: TRBJ1-1
CDR3 length: 14

CDR3 protein: CASSGTSGGNEQFF
CDR3 DNA: TGTGCCAGCAGTGGGACTAGCGGGGGGAATGAGCAGTTCTTC
D gene: TRBD2
clone size: NA
V gene: TRBV6-4
J gene: TRBJ2-1
CDR3 length: 14

CDR3 protein: CASSEALRGSYEQYF
CDR3 DNA: TGTGCCAGCAGTGAAGCGCTTCGGGGTTCCTACGAGCAGTACTTC
D gene: NA
clone size: few
V gene: TRBV2
J gene: TRBJ2-7
CDR3 length: 15

CDR3 protein: CASSLVGGYTDTQYF
CDR3 DNA: TGTGCCAGCAGCTTAGTCGGGGGGTACACAGATACGCAGTATTTT
D gene: TRBD2
clone size: NA
V gene: TRBV7-9
J gene: TRBJ2-3
CDR3 length: 15

CDR3 protein: CASSLAGALPDTQYF
CDR3 DNA: TGCGCCAGCAGCTTAGCGGGGGCACTCCCAGATACGCAGTATTTT
D gene: TRBD2
clone size: few
V gene: TRBV5-1
J gene: TRBJ2-3
CDR3 length: 15

CDR3 protein: CASSVRPTGNSPLHF
CDR3 DNA: TGTGCCAGCAGCGTCCGGCCGACAGGCAATTCACCCCTCCACTTT
D gene: NA
clone size: NA
V gene: TRBV9
J gene: TRBJ1-6
CDR3 length: 15

CDR3 protein: CASSTGTNYGYTF
CDR3 DNA: TGTGCCAGCAGTACAGGAACTAACTATGGCTACACCTTC
D gene: NA
clone size: NA
V gene: TRBV25-1
J gene: TRBJ1-2
CDR3 length: 13

CDR3 protein: CASSRVDYNEQFF
CDR3 DNA: TGTGCCAGTAGCAGGGTGGACTACAATGAGCAGTTCTTC
D gene: NA
clone size: NA
V gene: TRBV19
J gene: TRBJ2-1
CDR3 length: 13

CDR3 protein: CASSRTGGNGDGYTF
CDR3 DNA: TGCGCCAGCAGTCGGACAGGGGGCAATGGAGATGGCTACACCTTC
D gene: TRBD1
clone size: once
V gene: TRBV5-1
J gene: TRBJ1-2
CDR3 length: 15

CDR3 protein: CASSIARQPSGANVLTF
CDR3 DNA: TGTGCCAGTAGTATAGCCCGACAGCCTTCTGGGGCCAACGTCCTGACTTTC
D gene: NA
clone size: few
V gene: TRBV19
J gene: TRBJ2-6
CDR3 length: 17

CDR3 protein: CASSWGQGNTEAFF
CDR3 DNA: TGTGCCAGCAGTTGGGGACAGGGGAACACTGAAGCTTTCTTT
D gene: TRBD1
clone size: NA
V gene: TRBV6-6
J gene: TRBJ1-1
CDR3 length: 14

CDR3 protein: CASSELQGYGYEQYF
CDR3 DNA: TGTGCCAGCAGCGAGCTCCAGGGATACGGATACGAGCAGTACTTC
D gene: NA
clone size: NA
V gene: TRBV5-4
J gene: TRBJ2-7
CDR3 length: 15

CDR3 protein: CASSLAGGSTDTQYF
CDR3 DNA: TGTGCCAGCAGCCTAGCGGGGGGAAGCACAGATACGCAGTATTTT
D gene: TRBD2
clone size: once
V gene: TRBV7-6
J gene: TRBJ2-3
CDR3 length: 15

CDR3 protein: CASSPNSGTGSFF
CDR3 DNA: TGTGCCAGCAGCCCGAATTCCGGGACAGGGTCCTTCTTT
D gene: TRBD1
clone size: NA
V gene: TRBV7-8
J gene: TRBJ1-1
CDR3 length: 13

CDR3 protein: CSVVRQGAYNEQFF
CDR3 DNA: TGCAGCGTTGTAAGACAGGGTGCCTACAATGAGCAGTTCTTC
D gene: TRBD1
clone size: NA
V gene: TRBV29-1
J gene: TRBJ2-1
CDR3 length: 14

CDR3 protein: CASTGEAFATQYF
CDR3 DNA: TGTGCCAGCACGGGGGAGGCCTTCGCGACCCAGTACTTC
D gene: NA
clone size: NA
V gene: TRBV7-9
J gene: TRBJ2-5
CDR3 length: 13

CDR3 protein: CASSVEGNVNTEAFF
CDR3 DNA: TGTGCCAGCAGCGTCGAGGGTAACGTTAACACTGAAGCTTTCTTT
D gene: NA
clone size: medium-sized
V gene: TRBV7-2
J gene: TRBJ1-1
CDR3 length: 15

CDR3 protein: CTSSQGSSGKDTQYF
CDR3 DNA: TGCACCAGCAGCCAAGGATCTAGCGGGAAAGATACGCAGTATTTT
D gene: NA
clone size: NA
V gene: TRBV1
J gene: TRBJ2-3
CDR3 length: 15

CDR3 protein: CASSPDGSENQPQHF
CDR3 DNA: TGTGCCAGCAGTCCAGACGGGTCGGAGAATCAGCCCCAGCATTTT
D gene: NA
clone size: NA
V gene: TRBV7-2
J gene: TRBJ1-5
CDR3 length: 15

CDR3 protein: CASLGRGSHTEAFF
CDR3 DNA: TGTGCCAGCCTCGGTAGGGGCAGCCACACTGAAGCTTTCTTT
D gene: NA
clone size: many
V gene: TRBV2
J gene: TRBJ1-1
CDR3 length: 14

CDR3 protein: CASSTYRGGRNQPQHF
CDR3 DNA: TGTGCCAGCAGTACCTACAGGGGAGGTCGCAATCAGCCCCAGCATTTT
D gene: TRBD1
clone size: once
V gene: TRBV27
J gene: TRBJ1-5
CDR3 length: 16

CDR3 protein: CASSLRSLGETQYF
CDR3 DNA: TGCGCCAGCAGCTTACGTAGCCTTGGGGAGACCCAGTACTTC
D gene: NA
clone size: NA
V gene: TRBV5-1
J gene: TRBJ2-5
CDR3 length: 14

CDR3 protein: CASSSPGQGARYGYTF
CDR3 DNA: TGTGCCAGCAGCTCCCCGGGACAGGGGGCGCGCTATGGCTACACCTTC
D gene: TRBD1
clone size: NA
V gene: TRBV11-2
J gene: TRBJ1-2
CDR3 length: 16

CDR3 protein: CASSLGPEGGTGNTIYF
CDR3 DNA: TGTGCCAGCAGCTTAGGCCCCGAGGGGGGGACTGGAAACACCATATATTTT
D gene: NA
clone size: NA
V gene: TRBV7-9
J gene: TRBJ1-3
CDR3 length: 17

CDR3 protein: CASTPRWAGPNQPQHF
CDR3 DNA: TGTGCCAGTACCCCGCGGTGGGCGGGCCCCAATCAGCCCCAGCATTTT
D gene: NA
clone size: NA
V gene: TRBV19
J gene: TRBJ1-5
CDR3 length: 16

CDR3 protein: CASSSTGYAYEQYF
CDR3 DNA: TGTGCCAGCAGTTCGACAGGTTACGCCTACGAGCAGTACTTC
D gene: NA
clone size: NA
V gene: TRBV6-5
J gene: TRBJ2-7
CDR3 length: 14

CDR3 protein: CASSGGGAGNQPQHF
CDR3 DNA: TGTGCCAGCAGCGGAGGGGGCGCCGGCAATCAGCCCCAGCATTTT
D gene: TRBD1
clone size: few
V gene: TRBV7-9
J gene: TRBJ1-5
CDR3 length: 15

CDR3 protein: CASSGLDRDGAFF
CDR3 DNA: TGCGCCAGCAGTGGGCTCGACAGGGATGGGGCTTTCTTT
D gene: TRBD1
clone size: NA
V gene: TRBV10-2
J gene: TRBJ1-1
CDR3 length: 13

CDR3 protein: CASRARGSSEAFF
CDR3 DNA: TGTGCCAGCAGAGCCCGGGGGAGCTCCGAAGCTTTCTTT
D gene: NA
clone size: NA
V gene: TRBV6-4
J gene: TRBJ1-1
CDR3 length: 13

CDR3 protein: CASSPKGQTNTEAFF
CDR3 DNA: TGTGCCAGCAGCCCCAAGGGACAGACGAACACTGAAGCTTTCTTT
D gene: TRBD1
clone size: few
V gene: TRBV7-9
J gene: TRBJ1-1
CDR3 length: 15

CDR3 protein: CASSTGDRLTNYGYTF
CDR3 DNA: TGTGCCAGTAGTACGGGGGACAGGTTGACTAACTATGGCTACACCTTC
D gene: TRBD1
clone size: NA
V gene: TRBV19
J gene: TRBJ1-2
CDR3 length: 16

CDR3 protein: CATSRIQGRENEQFF
CDR3 DNA: TGTGCCACCAGCAGAATCCAGGGGCGCGAGAATGAGCAGTTCTTC
D gene: NA
clone size: NA
V gene: TRBV15
J gene: TRBJ2-1
CDR3 length: 15

CDR3 protein: CASSLAGAQPQHF
CDR3 DNA: TGTGCCAGCAGCTTAGCAGGAGCCCAGCCCCAGCATTTT
D gene: NA
clone size: NA
V gene: TRBV7-8
J gene: TRBJ1-5
CDR3 length: 13

CDR3 protein: CASSGDTLRTEAFF
CDR3 DNA: TGTGCCAGTAGTGGGGACACTCTGCGGACTGAAGCTTTCTTT
D gene: NA
clone size: NA
V gene: TRBV19
J gene: TRBJ1-1
CDR3 length: 14

CDR3 protein: CASSIGLAGGPGNEQFF
CDR3 DNA: TGCGCCAGCAGCATTGGACTAGCGGGAGGGCCGGGCAATGAGCAGTTCTTC
D gene: TRBD2
clone size: NA
V gene: TRBV5-1
J gene: TRBJ2-1
CDR3 length: 17

CDR3 protein: CASSPVRTGGSPLHF
CDR3 DNA: TGTGCCAGCTCACCAGTACGAACGGGGGGTTCACCCCTCCACTTT
D gene: NA
clone size: once
V gene: TRBV18
J gene: TRBJ1-6
CDR3 length: 15

CDR3 protein: CASSSLDRVGYEQYF
CDR3 DNA: TGTGCCAGCAGCTCCTTGGACAGGGTAGGCTACGAGCAGTACTTC
D gene: TRBD1
clone size: few
V gene: TRBV7-6
J gene: TRBJ2-7
CDR3 length: 15

CDR3 protein: CASSPPWSVNTEAFF
CDR3 DNA: TGTGCCAGCTCACCACCCTGGAGCGTAAACACTGAAGCTTTCTTT
D gene: NA
clone size: NA
V gene: TRBV18
J gene: TRBJ1-1
CDR3 length: 15

CDR3 protein: CASSLLQNTEAFF
CDR3 DNA: TGCGCCAGCAGCTTACTACAGAACACTGAAGCTTTCTTT
D gene: NA
clone size: NA
V gene: TRBV5-1
J gene: TRBJ1-1
CDR3 length: 13

CDR3 protein: CASSPGQGGGTQYF
CDR3 DNA: TGTGCCAGCAGTCCCGGACAGGGGGGAGGTACGCAGTATTTT
D gene: TRBD1
clone size: NA
V gene: TRBV6-6
J gene: TRBJ2-3
CDR3 length: 14

CDR3 protein: CASSPLGSEQFF
CDR3 DNA: TGTGCCAGCTCACCACTAGGGAGTGAGCAGTTCTTC
D gene: NA
clone size: NA
V gene: TRBV18
J gene: TRBJ2-1
CDR3 length: 12

CDR3 protein: CASSLTPGGATNYGYTF
CDR3 DNA: TGCGCCAGCAGCTTGACCCCCGGGGGGGCAACTAACTATGGCTACACCTTC
D gene: NA
clone size: NA
V gene: TRBV5-1
J gene: TRBJ1-2
CDR3 length: 17

CDR3 protein: CASSQVSSNQPQHF
CDR3 DNA: TGCGCCAGCAGCCAAGTTTCTTCGAATCAGCCCCAGCATTTT
D gene: NA
clone size: NA
V gene: TRBV4-3
J gene: TRBJ1-5
CDR3 length: 14